The 22 T cell receptor beta chains presented below share a single source sample, sequenced in a study of Ad26.COV2.S vaccination and SARS-CoV-2 variants (dated by TCRdb to 2020 to 2023). Library generation was performed with the immunoSEQ multiplex PCR assay. TCRdb retrieved this table from immuneACCESS and kept in-frame rearrangements only. Not all clones are present; in checked studies, unresolved V genes account for under half, and no reason is known for the remainder. The sample data list about 480,000 clones, and about 83% of these were observed just once. More than 10% of the sample goes to the ten largest clones. What the treatment or condition label conveys for this sample: 19 received Ad26.COV2.S at low or high dose, single or two shots; several received placebo; per-sample allocation not given. Repertoires of vaccine and placebo recipients were sequenced from samples taken on day 63 after the first injection.

The starting material was peripheral blood, obtained in a trial of Ad26.COV2.S vaccine versus placebo. The receptors shown here come from a person aged 18-65 years who received the Ad26.COV2.S COVID-19 vaccine or a placebo.

The chain carries TRBV29-1 and TRBJ2-7, with 9 positions matching TRBD1. The V gene end was trimmed by 5 bases and the J gene end by 0 bases; junction bases not matched to a gene: 8. Germline values: CDR1 SQVTM, CDR2 ANQGSEA. The CDR3 length is 15 residues. The CDR3 bases are TGCAGCGTTAACTTCGGGACAGGGTCCTCCTACGAGCAGTACTTC. It yields the protein CSVNFGTGSSYEQYF.

This sequence joins TRBV19 and TRBJ2-3; D remains ambiguous. Germline values: CDR1 LNHDA, CDR2 SQIVND (reference sequence). The CDR3 runs 13 residues. V lost 1 base, J lost 2 bases, and 4 bases lay in between. CDR3 DNA sequence: TGTGCCAGTAGTATAGGGATCACAGATACGCAGTATTTT. Its translation: CASSIGITDTQYF.

This clone has just a few counts. The chain is built from TRBV6-5 and TRBJ2-5; D is tentatively TRBD1 or TRBD2 (5 bases each). V was pared by 8 bases and J by 5 bases, with 12 bases between. The CDR3 totals 12 residues. The germline V gene has CDR1 MNHEY and CDR2 SVGAGI. The CDR3 DNA is TGTGCCAGCGGGGACCCCAGGGAGACCCAGTACTTC. Its protein product is CASGDPRETQYF.

This chain joins TRBV6-1 and TRBJ2-1; 9 bases align to TRBD2. Looked up from germline, CDR1 is MNHNS and CDR2 is SASEGT. Losses at the gene ends were 2 bases for V and 8 bases for J; bases not matched to a gene: 7. CDR3 length: 15 residues. Here the CDR3 DNA reads TGTGCCAGCAGTGAAACGGGACTAGCAGCCCATGAGCAGTTCTTC. It translates to CASSETGLAAHEQFF.

The chain uses TRBV7-8 and TRBJ1-2; unclear D gene. Germline lookup yields CDR1 SGHVS and CDR2 FQNEAQ. Trimming took off 2 bases at V and 8 bases at J, with 9 bases between the two ends. The CDR3 spans 12 residues. DNA for the CDR3: TGTGCCAGCAGCTTAACGAACGGAGGCTACACCTTC. Residues: CASSLTNGGYTF.

This chain links TRBV30 with TRBJ1-2; D is uncertain. The CDR3 sequence is 12 residues long. V shed 1 base and J shed 6 bases, with 9 bases lying between them. Germline CDR1 reads GTSNPN; CDR2 reads SVGIG (reference sequence). Here the CDR3 DNA reads TGTGCCTGGAGTGCACCAGTAAATGGCTACACCTTC. This encodes CAWSAPVNGYTF.

In the case of this clone: Other DNA sequences in the sample encode the same CDR3. The gene calls are TRBV6-1 and TRBJ2-7, with no clear D. V lost 0 bases to trimming and J lost 3 bases, with 6 bases between them. Germline loops: CDR1 MNHNS, CDR2 SASEGT. CDR3 length equals 13 residues. The CDR3 nucleotides are TGTGCCAGCAGTGAAGCGCTGGGCTACGAGCAGTACTTC. Translating it yields CASSEALGYEQYF.

This clone is a singleton in its sample. The CDR3 bases are TGTGCCACCAGCAGACTTTGGGGCTACGAGCAGTACTTC. Amino acid sequence: CATSRLWGYEQYF. V is TRBV15 and J is TRBJ2-7; D not certain. Germline V gene sequence: CDR1 LNHNV, CDR2 YYDKDF (reference sequence). The CDR3 covers 13 residues. Trimming stripped 2 bases from V and 3 bases from J, with 8 bases between.

The V gene is TRBV7-9, the J gene TRBJ1-2, with D possibly matching TRBD1 (5 bases). The length of the CDR3 is 16 residues. Germline assignment: CDR1 SEHNR and CDR2 FQNEAQ (reference sequence). The V end was cut by 1 base, the J end by 2 bases, with 14 bases between. The CDR3 reads CASSLGVGVINYGYTF. CDR3 nucleotide sequence: TGTGCCAGCAGCTTAGGTGTGGGGGTGATAAACTATGGCTACACCTTC.

The chain recombines TRBV12-5 with TRBJ1-1; D possibly corresponds to TRBD1 (5 bases). The V end was cut by 7 bases, the J end by 4 bases, with 19 bases between. The CDR3 length is 15 residues. Germline assignment: CDR1 LGHNT and CDR2 FRNRAP. CDR3 bases: TGTGCTAGTGCCAACGGGGGGGGGAGAGTCACTGAAGCTTTCTTT. Its translation: CASANGGGRVTEAFF.

The chain links TRBV30 to TRBJ1-5; TRBD1 agrees at 8 bases. In germline, CDR1 is GTSNPN, CDR2 SVGIG (reference sequence). The trim removed 6 bases at V and 2 bases at J, leaving 3 bases unmatched. The CDR3 is 13 amino acids. CDR3 protein: CACQTGGNQPQHF. In DNA form, the CDR3 reads TGTGCCTGCCAGACAGGGGGCAATCAGCCCCAGCATTTT.

The rearrangement uses TRBV28 and TRBJ2-3; D may be TRBD2 (7 bases). In germline, CDR1 is MDHEN, CDR2 SYDVKM. This CDR3 comprises 17 residues. V was pared by 4 bases and J by 1 base, with 18 bases between. The CDR3 DNA reads TGTGCCAGCAGTTCCTTCCTAGCGGAGGGGGGCACAGATACGCAGTATTTT. It specifies CASSSFLAEGGTDTQYF.

V and J are TRBV19 and TRBJ1-2; unclear D gene. This CDR3 contains 15 residues. Trimming stripped 0 bases from V and 8 bases from J, with 16 bases between. The germline V gene has CDR1 LNHDA and CDR2 SQIVND (reference sequence). The CDR3 DNA is TGTGCCAGTAGTATAGAATCGGGGTTCCCTATCGGCTACACCTTC. Amino acid sequence: CASSIESGFPIGYTF.

The chain's CDR3 is CASSARLATNTGELFF. CDR3 sequence (DNA): TGTGCCAGCAGCGCCCGACTAGCGACGAACACCGGGGAGCTGTTTTTT. The V and J genes are TRBV9 and TRBJ2-2; 8 bases match TRBD2. The trim removed 3 bases at V and 0 bases at J, leaving 4 bases unmatched. This CDR3 contains 16 residues. The germline V gene encodes CDR1 SGDLS and CDR2 YYNGEE.

CDR3 bases: TGTGCCAGCAGTTTAGGGGGAGTGAACACCGGGGAGCTGTTTTTT. Protein product: CASSLGGVNTGELFF. The chain uses TRBV28 and TRBJ2-2; the D gene could be TRBD1 or TRBD2 (5 bases each). Trimming took off 2 bases at V and 1 base at J, with 8 bases between the two ends. Germline CDR1 and CDR2: MDHEN and SYDVKM. This CDR3 is 15 amino acids long.

This clone was seen a handful of times. The rearrangement uses TRBV5-1 and TRBJ1-2; D is undetermined. Germline V lookup: CDR1 SGHRS, CDR2 YFSETQ. The CDR3 loop spans 14 amino acids. The V end lost 0 bases, the J end lost 2 bases, and 8 bases lay between the germline ends. The CDR3 DNA reads TGCGCCAGCAGCTTGGGCCGAACAAACTATGGCTACACCTTC. Its protein is CASSLGRTNYGYTF.

This clone was counted once. The chain recombines TRBV11-2 with TRBJ1-5, with no clear D. The CDR3 has 14 residues. With 0 bases removed from V and 6 bases from J, the gap between germline ends came to 9 bases. CDR1 and CDR2 (germline): SGHAT, FQNNGV. Written as DNA, the CDR3 is TGTGCCAGCAGCTTAGAAAGTCACGGTCAGCCCCAGCATTTT. Translated, it gives CASSLESHGQPQHF.

The V and J genes are TRBV15 and TRBJ2-7; D gene ambiguous. V was clipped by 1 base and J by 3 bases, with 7 bases between them. The V gene's germline CDR1 is LNHNV and CDR2 YYDKDF (reference sequence). The CDR3 has 13 amino acids. The CDR3 bases are TGTGCCACCAGCAGAGGAGCAGGCTACGAGCAGTACTTC. This codes for CATSRGAGYEQYF.

In the case of this clone: The junction does not match germline at one end; this may be a read error. The CDR3 loop is CASSLAFLAGGGAF. The CDR3 DNA reads TGTGCCAGCAGCTTAGCGTTCCTGGCGGGGGGAGGAGCCTTC. The chain uses TRBV7-2 and TRBJ1-2; D possibly corresponds to TRBD1 (5 bases). This CDR3 is built from 14 residues. The germline CDR1 and CDR2 sequences are SGHTA and FQGNSA. Full variable domain (missing parts from reference TRBV7-2 and TRBJ1-2): GAGVSQSPSNKVTEKGKDVELRCDPISGHTALYWYRQSLGQGLEFLIYFQGNSAPDKSGLPSDRFSAERTGGSVSTLTIQRTQQEDSAVYLCASSLAFLAGGGAFGSGTRLTVV.

CDR3 residues: CASGLVLAGVPNEQFF. Here the CDR3 DNA reads TGTGCTAGTGGTTTGGTTTTAGCGGGAGTTCCCAATGAGCAGTTCTTC. The genes are TRBV12-5 and TRBJ2-1, with 9 bases fitting TRBD2. J gave up 6 bases and V 0 bases, and 6 bases lay outside the gene matches. The length of the CDR3 is 16 residues. Germline lookup yields CDR1 LGHNT and CDR2 FRNRAP.

V usage is TRBV9 and J usage is TRBJ2-7; either TRBD1 or TRBD2 may supply D (6 bases each). The CDR3 has 14 residues. Germline CDR1 is SGDLS and CDR2 is YYNGEE. V was shortened by 0 bases and J by 3 bases, with 10 bases between the two germline ends. CDR3 bases: TGTGCCAGCAGCGTAGGACTAGGGGGCTACGAGCAGTACTTC. Translation gives CASSVGLGGYEQYF.

The chain employs TRBV20-1 and TRBJ2-5; D might be TRBD2 (7 bases). Germline CDR1 DFQATT, CDR2 SNEGSKA (reference sequence). Trimming removed 3 bases from V and 9 bases from J, with 44 bases in between. The CDR3 runs 22 residues. This chain's CDR3 is CSASFPRRISARGGPQAWAQYF. DNA for the CDR3: TGCAGTGCTAGTTTCCCCCGCCGCATTTCGGCTAGGGGGGGCCCCCAGGCGTGGGCCCAGTACTTC.